This T cell receptor (beta chain) was identified in a study of shared clonotypes between healthy human individuals. This table comes from immunoSEQ multiplex PCR, and its TCRdb copy is limited to in-frame clones, with some not included. The sample lists roughly 2.1 million clones, approximately 94% occurring once. This clone was observed a handful of times. CD8 cells regarded as naive lacked CD45RO, were positively chosen for CCR7, and omitted terminally differentiated effector memory CD45RA+ cells. Looked up from germline, CDR1 is MDHEN and CDR2 is SYDVKM. V gave up 8 bases and J gave up 4 bases, with 14 bases separating them. There are 13 residues in the CDR3.

Sequenced material: naive CD8+ T cells from PBMCs. This receptor was obtained from a man younger than 35 in good health. Some clones in this sample may be carry-over from other donors' samples. The J gene is TRBJ1-1, the V gene TRBV28; TRBD1 might be the D (6 bases). The CDR3 sequence is CASSSLRGTEAFF. In nucleotides, the CDR3 is TGTGCCAGCTCTTCTCTCAGGGGCACTGAAGCTTTCTTT. Full variable domain (rest looked up from reference TRBV28 and TRBJ1-1): DVKVTQSSRYLVKRTGEKVFLECVQDMDHENMFWYRQDPGLGLRLIYFSYDVKMKEKGDIPEGYSVSREKKERFSLILESASTNQTSMYLCASSSLRGTEAFFGQGTRLTVV.